These 29 T cell receptor beta chains came from one sample sequenced in a study of cytomegalovirus exposure and HLA in healthy donors (dated by TCRdb to 2016 to 2017). Library preparation employed the immunoSEQ multiplex PCR assay. For the multiplex PCR, a mixture combining 60 forward primers for TCR Vbeta segments and 13 reverse primers for TCR Jbeta segments was used. In TCRdb, the immuneACCESS table is reduced to in-frame sequences with V and J assigned. These tables do not hold every clone; where another copy was compared, an unresolved V gene accounts for under half, and the others remain unexplained. This sample gives more than 75,000 clones in total; around 79% of them show up just once. The ten largest clones take up about 2.5% of the sample. Sequencing was done on a sample of PBMCs. The receptors come from a man aged 25-40 years in good health and CMV-seronegative.

In this sample, this clone turned up once. This sequence joins TRBV7-9 and TRBJ2-5; no firm D call. The CDR3 has 12 residues. Per germline, CDR1 SEHNR and CDR2 FQNEAQ (reference sequence). V was trimmed by 4 bases and J by 3 bases, leaving 6 bases between them. Written as DNA, the CDR3 is TGTGCCAGCAGCTCGCCAGAAGAGACCCAGTACTTC. Translating gives CASSSPEETQYF.

This chain links TRBV19 with TRBJ2-3, with TRBD1 matching 9 bases. Germline trimming cut 6 bases from V and 5 bases from J; bases unmatched to any gene: 6. CDR1 is LNHDA and CDR2 is SQIVND in the germline V gene (reference sequence). The CDR3 is 14 amino acids. CDR3 nucleotide sequence: TGTGCCAGTAGCAGCACAGGGGGCAGAGATACGCAGTATTTT. Translated, it gives CASSSTGGRDTQYF. Together with reference TRBV19 and TRBJ2-3, the CDR3 gives the full variable domain: DGGITQSPKYLFRKEGQNVTLSCEQNLNHDAMYWYRQDPGQGLRLIYYSQIVNDFQKGDIAEGYSVSREKKESFPLTVTSAQKNPTAFYLCASSSTGGRDTQYFGPGTRLTVL.

This sequence joins TRBV10-1 and TRBJ2-3; 7 positions agree with TRBD1. CDR1 and CDR2 (germline): WNHNN, SYGVQD (reference sequence). This CDR3 region has 14 residues. After removal of 4 bases from V and 2 bases from J, the junction contained 3 bases not matched to a gene. The DNA of the CDR3 is TGCGCCAGCAGTGGGGACAGACTCACAGATACGCAGTATTTT. Its translation: CASSGDRLTDTQYF.

V is TRBV10-1 and J is TRBJ2-3; 10 bases align to TRBD2. CDR1 is WNHNN, CDR2 SYGVQD, per germline (reference sequence). V shed 6 bases, J shed 4 bases, and the junction held 10 bases outside the gene matches. The CDR3 spans 16 residues. CDR3 coding DNA: TGCGCCAGCAGCCCCACCGGGACTAGCGTTCCAGATACGCAGTATTTT. This codes for CASSPTGTSVPDTQYF.

Remarks on this clone: The junction and the germline gene differ at one end; a read error may be behind it. The CDR3 DNA reads TGTGCTAGCAGCTTAGGGACAGGTATACACAATGAGCAGTTCTTC. Translation gives CASSLGTGIHNEQFF. The J gene is TRBJ2-1, the V gene TRBV7-7, with 8 bases that match TRBD1. CDR1 is SSHAT, CDR2 FNYEAQ, per germline (reference sequence). This CDR3 has 15 residues. The complete variable domain, with remaining parts taken from reference TRBV7-7 and TRBJ2-1, reads GAGVSQSPRYKVTKRGQDVTLRCDPISSHATLYWYQQALGQGPEFLTYFNYEAQPDKSGLPSDRFSAERPEGSISTLTIQRTEQRDSAMYRCASSLGTGIHNEQFFGPGTRLTVL.

There are a few counts of this clone. Within the sample, other DNA sequences also encode this same CDR3. This rearrangement joins TRBV6-5 to TRBJ2-7; 7 bases align to TRBD1. Germline V lookup: CDR1 MNHEY, CDR2 SVGAGI. V lost 4 bases and J lost 2; bases outside the gene matches: 2. The CDR3 has 13 amino acids. The chain's CDR3 is CASSLTGTYEQYF. CDR3 coding DNA: TGTGCCAGCAGTTTGACAGGGACCTACGAGCAGTACTTC.

The chain is built from TRBV27 and TRBJ2-1; D gene ambiguous. Trimming removed 8 bases at V and 2 bases at J, with 10 bases between. The CDR3 runs to 13 residues. Per the germline V gene, CDR1 is MNHEY and CDR2 is SMNVEV (reference sequence). CDR3 loop: CASQDLAYNEQFF. The CDR3 DNA follows: TGTGCCAGCCAGGATCTCGCCTACAATGAGCAGTTCTTC.

V is TRBV5-1 and J is TRBJ1-2; 8 positions match TRBD1. The CDR3 is made up of 13 amino acids. Germline V gene data show CDR1 as SGHRS and CDR2 as YFSETQ. Unmatched junction bases numbered 5, after V lost 4 bases and J lost 6 bases. CDR3 bases: TGCGCCAGCAGCACACAGGGGGGAGATGGCTACACCTTC. This translates into CASSTQGGDGYTF.

This clone was seen once. The chain uses TRBV4-2 and TRBJ2-2; 7 positions agree with TRBD1. Germline loops: CDR1 LGHNA, CDR2 YNFKEQ. This CDR3 contains 20 residues. The J segment lost 0 bases and the V segment lost 2 bases, leaving 15 bases of the junction unmatched. CDR3 nucleotides: TGTGCCAGCAGCCAAAACCCCCCCCCTTGCGACAGGGCGAACACCGGGGAGCTGTTTTTT. Residues: CASSQNPPPCDRANTGELFF.

This clone was counted a few times. The chain is built from TRBV18 and TRBJ2-7, with D possibly being TRBD1 (5 bases). The CDR3 extends over 12 amino acids. Germline V gene sequence: CDR1 KGHSH, CDR2 LQKENI. V lost 6 bases, J lost 3 bases, and 9 bases lay in between. The CDR3 DNA reads as TGTGCCAGCTCGGACAATAGCTACGAGCAGTACTTC. Protein: CASSDNSYEQYF.

J is TRBJ2-5 and V is TRBV29-1; 9 bases fit TRBD2. The better agreement between TRBJ2-7 and the DNA end casts doubt on the J call. The CDR3 runs to 15 residues. Germline assignment: CDR1 SQVTM and CDR2 ANQGSEA. The CDR3 reads CSCRGSAGGTYEQYF. DNA for the CDR3: TGCAGCTGCCGGGGCTCGGCGGGGGGGACCTACGAGCAGTACTTC.

The rearrangement links TRBV27 to TRBJ1-1, with TRBD1 as a possible D gene (5 bases). The CDR3 loop spans 15 amino acids. Per the germline V gene, CDR1 is MNHEY and CDR2 is SMNVEV (reference sequence). V lost 3 bases to trimming and J lost 1 base, with 12 bases between them. CDR3: CASSLSAGPNTEAFF. CDR3 bases: TGTGCCAGCAGTTTGTCTGCAGGGCCGAACACTGAAGCTTTCTTT.

This sequence joins TRBV6-4 and TRBJ2-2; 9 nucleotides align to TRBD2. The junction had 0 bases not matched to a gene; V was cut back by 3 bases and J by 4 bases. This CDR3 is 14 amino acids long. The germline V gene has CDR1 MRHNA and CDR2 SNTAGT. The CDR3 loop is CASSEAGGTGELFF. The CDR3 DNA sequence: TGTGCCAGCAGTGAAGCGGGGGGCACCGGGGAGCTGTTTTTT.

This rearrangement joins TRBV30 to TRBJ2-1; D perhaps matches TRBD2 (5 bases). The CDR3 totals 12 residues. CDR1 GTSNPN and CDR2 SVGIG come from the germline V gene (reference sequence). V lost 2 bases, J lost 5 bases, and 7 bases lay in between. The DNA of the CDR3 is TGTGCCTGGAGTTCGGGAAACAATGAGCAGTTCTTC. The encoded protein is CAWSSGNNEQFF.

For the CDR3, the DNA is TGCGCCAGCAGCTTTAGGACAGGACAAGGGGATACGCAGTATTTT. Protein sequence: CASSFRTGQGDTQYF. J is TRBJ2-3 and V is TRBV5-1, with 7 bases aligning to TRBD1. CDR1 SGHRS and CDR2 YFSETQ come from the germline V gene. The CDR3 runs to 15 residues. With V trimmed by 2 bases and J by 6 bases, 9 bases remained unmatched.

Of note for this clone: Sequence at one end of the junction differs from germline and may be a read error. The chain employs TRBV7-9 and TRBJ1-1; possible D gene TRBD1, 6 bases. Germline assignment: CDR1 SEHNR and CDR2 FQNEAQ (reference sequence). CDR3 length: 12 residues. The CDR3 spells CSSSPQGRGAFF. For the CDR3, the DNA is TGTTCCAGCAGCCCCCAGGGTAGGGGGGCTTTCTTT.

The chain uses TRBV6-6 and TRBJ1-3, with 7 nucleotides matching TRBD1. This CDR3 has 14 residues. Germline CDR1 and CDR2: MNHNY and SVGAGI (reference sequence). J lost 2 bases, V lost 2 bases, and 0 bases had no gene match. The CDR3 loop reads CASSYTGAGNTIYF. CDR3 in DNA: TGTGCCAGCAGTTACACAGGGGCTGGAAACACCATATATTTT.

The chain links TRBV7-8 to TRBJ1-5, with D perhaps matching TRBD1 (5 bases). Germline lookup yields CDR1 SGHVS and CDR2 FQNEAQ. Trimming pared 5 bases from V and 3 bases from J, leaving 17 bases between. This CDR3 comprises 16 residues. The CDR3 DNA sequence: TGTGCCAGCAGCCCACCAAACAGGAACTCCAATCAGCCCCAGCATTTT. Its translation is CASSPPNRNSNQPQHF.

The chain combines TRBV29-1 with TRBJ1-1; the D is unclear. The V gene's germline CDR1 is SQVTM and CDR2 ANQGSEA. CDR3 length equals 13 residues. The V gene lost 6 bases and the J gene lost 2 bases, with 13 bases spanning the gap. CDR3 sequence reads: CSVNYGLNTEAFF. For the CDR3, the DNA is TGCAGCGTCAATTACGGACTAAACACTGAAGCTTTCTTT.

Comments on this clone: At one of its ends the junction is not consistent with the germline gene, which may arise from a read error. This chain connects TRBV18 to TRBJ1-4; TRBD1 agrees at 9 bases. CDR1 is KGHSH and CDR2 is LQKENI in the germline V gene. The CDR3 runs 16 residues. Here the CDR3 DNA reads TGTGCCAGCTCCCCACGGGACAGGGATGGGATTGAAAAACTGTTTTTT. It yields the protein CASSPRDRDGIEKLFF.

The chain's CDR3 is CAIGAGGLSNEQFF. CDR3 in DNA: TGTGCCATCGGAGCGGGGGGACTCTCCAATGAGCAGTTCTTC. This rearrangement joins TRBV10-3 to TRBJ2-1; 9 bases line up with TRBD2. The CDR3 runs 14 residues. Per the germline V gene, CDR1 is ENHRY and CDR2 is SYGVKD. V dropped 8 bases and J dropped 6; count of bases not matched to a gene: 8.

The chain couples TRBV10-3 to TRBJ2-7; TRBD2 aligns across 9 bases. The germline gives CDR1 ENHRY, CDR2 SYGVKD. J lost 3 bases, V lost 6 bases, and 9 bases had no gene match. CDR3 length: 15 amino acids. In DNA, the CDR3 is TGTGCCATCAGGGGGTTGACTAGCGGAGGCTACGAGCAGTACTTC. Translation gives CAIRGLTSGGYEQYF.

J is TRBJ2-1 and V is TRBV6-4; D perhaps matches TRBD1 (5 bases). CDR3 length equals 16 residues. Trimming took off 3 bases at V and 10 bases at J, with 22 bases between the two ends. CDR1 is MRHNA and CDR2 is SNTAGT in the germline V gene. CDR3 coding DNA: TGTGCCAGCAGTGAGGATGAGACGACAGCCACCAAAGAGCAGTTCTTC. As protein: CASSEDETTATKEQFF.

This clone was seen a handful of times. This chain joins TRBV10-3 and TRBJ2-7, with 7 bases that match TRBD1. The CDR3 loop spans 14 amino acids. Germline lookup yields CDR1 ENHRY and CDR2 SYGVKD. V dropped 5 bases and J dropped 2; count of bases not matched to a gene: 6. CDR3 in amino acids: CAISPGTAAYEQYF. CDR3 nucleotide sequence: TGTGCCATCAGTCCCGGGACAGCAGCCTACGAGCAGTACTTC.

The chain couples TRBV5-1 to TRBJ2-2; D is unclear. CDR1 is SGHRS and CDR2 is YFSETQ in the germline V gene. The CDR3 is made up of 13 amino acids. V was shortened by 4 bases and J by 8 bases, with 12 bases between the two germline ends. The CDR3 spells CASSPPLEGELFF. Written as DNA, the CDR3 is TGCGCCAGCAGCCCTCCCCTAGAGGGGGAGCTGTTTTTT.

This sequence joins TRBV6-6 and TRBJ2-1, with a tentative D call TRBD2 (6 bases). The germline CDR1 and CDR2 sequences are MNHNY and SVGAGI (reference sequence). V was trimmed by 5 bases and J by 8 bases, leaving 13 bases between them. The CDR3 runs to 13 residues. DNA of the CDR3: TGTGCCAGCAGTGAGACTAGTTTTGATGAGCAGTTCTTC. As protein: CASSETSFDEQFF.

This chain connects TRBV18 to TRBJ1-1, with D possibly matching TRBD1 (5 bases). The V end lost 4 bases, the J end lost 7 bases, and 13 bases lay between the germline ends. The germline gives CDR1 KGHSH, CDR2 LQKENI. CDR3 length: 13 residues. The CDR3 sequence: CASSLPDIGEAFF. The CDR3 coding sequence is TGTGCCAGCTCACTACCGGACATTGGTGAAGCTTTCTTT.

V gene TRBV6-5 combines with J gene TRBJ1-2; no reliable D call. The ends were cut back, 2 bases at V and 6 bases at J, with 13 bases in the middle. In germline, CDR1 is MNHEY, CDR2 SVGAGI. CDR3 length equals 14 residues. The chain's CDR3 is CASSYEGGVNGYTF. The CDR3 DNA reads TGTGCCAGCAGTTACGAGGGCGGGGTAAATGGCTACACCTTC.

The rearrangement joins TRBV28 to TRBJ2-3, with 8 bases that match TRBD2. With V trimmed by 3 bases and J by 7 bases, 12 bases remained unmatched. This CDR3 comprises 16 residues. CDR1 MDHEN and CDR2 SYDVKM come from the germline V gene. The chain's CDR3 is CASSLGGRPQPYTQYF. In DNA form, the CDR3 reads TGTGCCAGCAGTTTGGGCGGGAGGCCTCAGCCTTATACGCAGTATTTT.